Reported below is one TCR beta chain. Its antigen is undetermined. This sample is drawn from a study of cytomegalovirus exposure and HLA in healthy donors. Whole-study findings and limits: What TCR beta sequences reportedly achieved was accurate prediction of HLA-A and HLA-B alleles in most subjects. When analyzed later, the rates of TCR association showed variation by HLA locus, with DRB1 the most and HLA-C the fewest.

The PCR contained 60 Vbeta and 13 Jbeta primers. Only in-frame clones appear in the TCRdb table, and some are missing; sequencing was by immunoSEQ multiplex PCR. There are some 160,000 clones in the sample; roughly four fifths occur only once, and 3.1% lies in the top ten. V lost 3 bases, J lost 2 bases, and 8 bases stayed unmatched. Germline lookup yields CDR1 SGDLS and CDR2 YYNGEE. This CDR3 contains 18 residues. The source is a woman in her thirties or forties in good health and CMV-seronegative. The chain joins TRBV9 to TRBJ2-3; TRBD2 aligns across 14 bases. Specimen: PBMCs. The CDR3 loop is CASSASRTSGGITDTQYF. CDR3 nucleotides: TGTGCCAGCAGCGCCTCCAGGACTAGCGGGGGGATCACAGATACGCAGTATTTT. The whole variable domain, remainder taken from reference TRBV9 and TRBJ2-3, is DSGVTQTPKHLITATGQRVTLRCSPRSGDLSVYWYQQSLDQGLQFLIQYYNGEERAKGNILERFSAQQFPDLHSELNLSSLELGDSALYFCASSASRTSGGITDTQYFGPGTRLTVL.